The next 20 T cell receptor beta chains were all read from a single sample in a study of blood T cell repertoires in COVID-19 (TCRdb year 2020). Receptor libraries were prepared by the immunoSEQ multiplex PCR assay. Drawn from immuneACCESS, this table holds only the in-frame rearrangements with V and J called that TCRdb kept. Clones are partly lost; checked studies trace under half to an unresolved V gene and leave the rest unexplained. For this sample there are 180,000 or so clones; roughly 81% appear just once. Jointly, the top ten make up roughly 8% of the sample. Sequencing was done on a sample of peripheral blood. These receptors were obtained from a man aged 35 to 55 who had recovered from COVID-19.

The rearrangement links TRBV2 to TRBJ1-1, with D unclear. The V end lost 8 bases, the J end lost 2 bases, and 24 bases lay between the germline ends. The CDR3 has 17 residues. The V gene's germline CDR1 is SNHLY and CDR2 FYNNEI. This CDR3 reads CASWYGPHGVSNTEAFF. CDR3 sequence (DNA): TGTGCCAGCTGGTATGGGCCCCACGGGGTCTCAAACACTGAAGCTTTCTTT.

The V and J genes are TRBV2 and TRBJ1-1, with 7 bases identical to TRBD1. J was trimmed by 6 bases and V by 4 bases; bases with no gene match: 2. This CDR3 is built from 12 residues. Germline V gene sequence: CDR1 SNHLY, CDR2 FYNNEI. The CDR3 DNA sequence: TGTGCCAGCAGTGGTCAGGGGGCTGAAGCTTTCTTT. Protein product: CASSGQGAEAFF.

V gene TRBV7-8 combines with J gene TRBJ2-7; D may be TRBD1 (6 bases). Trimming took off 0 bases at V and 6 bases at J, with 15 bases between the two ends. CDR3 length: 15 residues. Germline CDR1 reads SGHVS; CDR2 reads FQNEAQ. CDR3 in DNA: TGTGCCAGCAGCTTAGCGAAGGGGCCAGGGGTCGAGCAGTACTTC. Amino acids: CASSLAKGPGVEQYF.

The genes are TRBV7-8 and TRBJ1-3, with 7 bases identical to TRBD1. V was clipped by 3 bases and J by 8 bases; unmatched bases: 4. Germline CDR1 reads SGHVS; CDR2 reads FQNEAQ. The CDR3 runs to 13 residues. CDR3 amino acids: CASSLEGADTIYF. Here the CDR3 DNA reads TGTGCCAGCAGCTTGGAGGGGGCGGACACCATATATTTT.

V gene TRBV30 combines with J gene TRBJ1-1; D is unresolved. Trimming took 2 bases from V and 5 from J, leaving 12 bases between them. CDR1 is GTSNPN and CDR2 is SVGIG in the germline V gene (reference sequence). CDR3 length equals 13 residues. The chain's CDR3 is CAWSTTGGTEAFF. The CDR3, as DNA: TGTGCCTGGAGTACAACGGGAGGGACTGAAGCTTTCTTT. The full variable domain, with the rest looked up from reference TRBV30 and TRBJ1-1, is SQTIHQWPATLVQPVGSPLSLECTVEGTSNPNLYWYRQAAGRGLQLLFYSVGIGQISSEVPQNLSASRPQDRQFILSSKKLLLSDSGFYLCAWSTTGGTEAFFGQGTRLTVV.

V usage is TRBV9 and J usage is TRBJ2-3; 7 bases line up with TRBD2. Germline V CDR1 and CDR2: SGDLS, YYNGEE. J gave up 2 bases and V 4 bases, and 7 bases lay outside the gene matches. CDR3 length: 15 amino acids. The CDR3 bases are TGTGCCAGCAGCAGGACGGGACTAACCACAGATACGCAGTATTTT. Translation: CASSRTGLTTDTQYF. The complete variable domain, with remaining parts taken from reference TRBV9 and TRBJ2-3, reads DSGVTQTPKHLITATGQRVTLRCSPRSGDLSVYWYQQSLDQGLQFLIQYYNGEERAKGNILERFSAQQFPDLHSELNLSSLELGDSALYFCASSRTGLTTDTQYFGPGTRLTVL.

The sample holds one count of this clone. CDR3 sequence (DNA): TGTGCCAGCAGCCAAACGCCGCGCAGGGGGGTCTATGGCTACACCTTC. Protein: CASSQTPRRGVYGYTF. V gene TRBV3-1 (or the pseudogene TRBV3-2) combines with J gene TRBJ1-2; 7 bases agree with TRBD1. Unmatched junction bases numbered 10, after V lost 2 bases and J lost 4 bases. This CDR3 has 16 residues. Germline V lookup: CDR1 LGHDT, CDR2 YNNKEL (reference sequence).

The chain links TRBV10-3 to TRBJ2-1; 9 bases are a match to TRBD2. The CDR3 extends over 13 amino acids. The J segment lost 3 bases and the V segment lost 10 bases, leaving 4 bases of the junction unmatched. The germline CDR1 and CDR2 sequences are ENHRY and SYGVKD. CDR3 nucleotide sequence: TGTGCCACGCGCGGGGGGGTCTACAATGAGCAGTTCTTC. This codes for CATRGGVYNEQFF.

This sequence joins TRBV28 and TRBJ2-3; D gene unclear. Germline V gene data show CDR1 as MDHEN and CDR2 as SYDVKM. V was pared by 6 bases and J by 6 bases, with 13 bases between. The CDR3 has 13 residues. CDR3 sequence (DNA): TGTGCCAGCAGCCGCGTGAATCTTGATACGCAGTATTTT. Residues: CASSRVNLDTQYF.

The J gene is TRBJ1-1, the V gene TRBV27; D unresolved. The V gene's germline CDR1 is MNHEY and CDR2 SMNVEV (reference sequence). V was cut by 6 bases and J by 4 bases, with 15 bases left in between. The CDR3 contains 14 residues. CDR3 protein: CASSQYGGITEAFF. The CDR3 DNA is TGTGCCAGCAGCCAATATGGAGGGATCACTGAAGCTTTCTTT.

The chain carries TRBV11-2 and TRBJ1-2; D unclear. The CDR3 totals 14 residues. V was shortened by 1 base and J by 5 bases, with 11 bases between the two germline ends. From germline, CDR1 is SGHAT and CDR2 FQNNGV. CDR3 protein: CASSLGVGSYGYTF. In DNA, the CDR3 is TGTGCCAGCAGCTTAGGAGTAGGGAGTTATGGCTACACCTTC.

The V call is TRBV7-3, the J call TRBJ1-1, with D perhaps matching TRBD1 (6 bases). V was cut by 5 bases and J by 7 bases, with 23 bases left in between. The germline V gene has CDR1 SGHTA and CDR2 FQGTGA. CDR3 size: 16 residues. The CDR3 reads CASSLDALGQFREAFF. CDR3 DNA sequence: TGTGCCAGCAGCCTAGACGCCTTAGGACAGTTCCGTGAAGCTTTCTTT.

This rearrangement joins TRBV9 to TRBJ2-3; tentatively, D is TRBD2 (5 bases). The V gene's germline CDR1 is SGDLS and CDR2 YYNGEE. The CDR3 consists of 15 residues. V lost 0 bases and J 7 bases, leaving 15 bases between the germline ends. In DNA, the CDR3 is TGTGCCAGCAGCGTAGGTGAGGGATGGGTTTATACGCAGTATTTT. Translation gives CASSVGEGWVYTQYF.

The chain combines TRBV25-1 with TRBJ2-1; TRBD1 matches 7 bases. The CDR3 spans 14 residues. V was clipped by 3 bases and J by 5 bases; unmatched bases: 4. CDR1 is MGHDK, CDR2 SYGVNS, per germline. The CDR3 protein is CASSDLGQNNEQFF. As DNA, the CDR3 is TGTGCCAGCAGTGATCTGGGACAGAACAATGAGCAGTTCTTC. The variable domain in full, with the rest retrieved from reference TRBV25-1 and TRBJ2-1, is EADIYQTPRYLVIGTGKKITLECSQTMGHDKMYWYQQDPGMELHLIHYSYGVNSTEKGDLSSESTVSRIRTEHFPLTLESARPSHTSQYLCASSDLGQNNEQFFGPGTRLTVL.

The chain employs TRBV7-2 and TRBJ1-2; 7 bases match TRBD1. The germline CDR1 and CDR2 sequences are SGHTA and FQGNSA. The V and J ends lost 5 bases and 6 bases, in that order; junction bases with no gene match: 9. CDR3 size: 14 residues. For the CDR3, the DNA is TGTGCCAGCAGCGCCACAGGGGTTTACGATGGCTACACCTTC. Amino acids: CASSATGVYDGYTF.

The rearrangement uses TRBV4-3 and TRBJ2-3; 7 bases line up with TRBD2. The junction had 6 bases not matched to a gene; V was cut back by 0 bases and J by 0 bases. Germline V gene sequence: CDR1 LGHNA, CDR2 YSLEER. The CDR3 contains 17 residues. The CDR3 nucleotides are TGCGCCAGCAGCCAAGATCCGCCGGGAGGAAGCACAGATACGCAGTATTTT. Amino acid sequence: CASSQDPPGGSTDTQYF.

The rearrangement links TRBV6-2 or TRBV6-3 to TRBJ2-2, with a weak D call TRBD2 (6 bases). The CDR3 has 14 residues. Looked up from germline, CDR1 is MNHEY and CDR2 is SVGEGT. Trimming shortened V by 8 bases and J by 7 bases, and 17 bases separated the two germline ends. CDR3 region: CASGLRGYGGELFF. The CDR3 DNA is TGTGCCAGCGGCCTCCGGGGGTATGGCGGGGAGCTGTTTTTT.

V usage is TRBV21-1 and J usage is TRBJ2-5; the D segment call TRBD1 is taken from the table without a DNA check. TRBV21-1 is listed as a pseudogene. The CDR3 covers 13 residues. CDR3 in DNA: TGTGCCAGCAGCAAACCGGACAGGGAGACCCAGTACTTC. It codes for CASSKPDRETQYF.

V and J are TRBV28 and TRBJ1-2, with 9 bases identical to TRBD1. Germline CDR1 is MDHEN and CDR2 is SYDVKM. V lost 6 bases to trimming and J lost 6 bases; unmatched junction nucleotides: 5. The CDR3 totals 13 residues. CDR3 in amino acids: CASSVGTGNGYTF. CDR3 nucleotide sequence: TGTGCCAGCAGCGTAGGGACAGGGAATGGCTACACCTTC.

This chain connects TRBV6-6 to TRBJ2-5, with D possibly being TRBD2 (5 bases). The V and J ends lost 10 bases and 5 bases respectively, with 14 bases between them. In germline, CDR1 is MNHNY, CDR2 SVGAGI (reference sequence). The CDR3 contains 12 residues. The CDR3 reads CATFRGSETQYF. DNA of the CDR3: TGTGCCACCTTTCGGGGTTCCGAGACCCAGTACTTC.